Given below is one T cell receptor beta chain in context. The data were taken from a study of cytomegalovirus exposure and HLA in healthy donors. PCR employed 60 Vbeta and 13 Jbeta primers. TCRdb keeps only in-frame clones here, not all; method: immunoSEQ multiplex PCR. The sample shows 120,000 or so clones, roughly 80% of them seen only once. Germline trimming cut 6 bases from V and 5 bases from J; bases unmatched to any gene: 12. This CDR3 has 15 residues. Per the germline V gene, CDR1 is SGHNT and CDR2 is YYREEE (reference sequence). The chain is built from TRBV5-4 and TRBJ2-5; 8 bases are shared with TRBD2. Sequenced material: PBMCs. This receptor was taken from a female donor in good health and CMV-seronegative. The CDR3 loop is CASTPLAGGTETQYF. DNA for the CDR3: TGTGCCAGCACCCCCCTGGCGGGGGGCACGGAGACCCAGTACTTC.